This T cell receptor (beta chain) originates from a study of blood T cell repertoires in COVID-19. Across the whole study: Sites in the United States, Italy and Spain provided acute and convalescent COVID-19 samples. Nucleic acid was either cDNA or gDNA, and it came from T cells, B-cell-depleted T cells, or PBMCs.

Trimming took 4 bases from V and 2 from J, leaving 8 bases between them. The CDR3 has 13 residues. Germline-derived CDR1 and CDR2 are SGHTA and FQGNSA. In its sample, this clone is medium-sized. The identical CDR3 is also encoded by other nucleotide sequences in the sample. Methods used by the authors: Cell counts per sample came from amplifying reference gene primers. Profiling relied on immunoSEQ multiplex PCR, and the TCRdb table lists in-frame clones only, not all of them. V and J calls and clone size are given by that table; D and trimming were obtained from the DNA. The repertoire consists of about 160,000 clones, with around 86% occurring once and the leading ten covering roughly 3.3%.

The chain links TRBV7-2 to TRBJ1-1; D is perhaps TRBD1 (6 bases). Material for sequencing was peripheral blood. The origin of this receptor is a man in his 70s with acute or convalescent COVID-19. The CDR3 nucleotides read TGTGCCAGCAGCTACAGGGTCAACACTGAAGCTTTCTTT. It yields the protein CASSYRVNTEAFF.